The rows below give T cell receptor beta chains drawn from one sample of a study of regulatory T cells in long-lasting Graves disease. TCRdb used MiXCR to reprocess the multiplex PCR reads, holding one entry per CDR3 protein. The sample holds 400,000 to 500,000 distinct CDR3 sequences, around 15% seen once. These data were likewise used in another study, on T cells in Graves' hyperthyroidism and ophthalmopathy.

Sample: peripheral blood mononuclear cells (PBMCs), taken at new diagnosis, from a patient treated with antithyroid drugs. These receptors all stem from a woman aged 50 to 60 with Graves disease. CDR3s include the opening cysteine and the closing phenylalanine or tryptophan. Clone size, where shown, is once, few, many, or a class for clones that have expanded.

clone size	V gene	CDR3 protein
many	TRBV6-1	CASRYQGQGGTEAFF
few	TRBV10-3	CAISEASLWGNEKLFF
few	TRBV6-1	CASSEWAGGEEQFF
.	TRBV4-1	CASSQVGSGRQETQYF
few	TRBV9	CASSVAWGGSYEQYF
.	TRBV7-6	CASSLGSAGSYNEQFF
few	TRBV27	CASSGASNTGELFF
many	TRBV5-1	CASSLDRGSTDTQYF
many	TRBV28	CASTLGRGPLYEQYF
.	TRBV12-3/TRBV12-4	CASSISGGGGGYTF
.	TRBV18	CASSHGTGGASYEQYF
.	TRBV10-2	CASKTGLGLRTEQFF
once	TRBV5-1	CASALAAGELFF
many	TRBV28	CASSLWDSTDTQYF
.	TRBV18	CASSPRNGSSYEQYF
many	TRBV13	CASSRGRDSNEKLFF
.	TRBV4-1	CASSQREGNSPLHF
few	TRBV5-4	CASSSWTSSYNEQFF
.	TRBV6-1	CASSELNPLEGANVLTF
few	TRBV5-1	CASTLGGMSAEAFF
few	TRBV24-1	CATSDSSFHNEQFF
.	TRBV5-4	CASSHGMTGYNEQFF
.	TRBV9	CASSFSGRAYNEQFF
.	TRBV11-2	CASSLTPTSGRPYEQYF
.	TRBV9	CASSPTSASYEQCF
many	TRBV28	CASSFRDSHGRTQYF
few	TRBV20-1	CSARVLSTDTQYF